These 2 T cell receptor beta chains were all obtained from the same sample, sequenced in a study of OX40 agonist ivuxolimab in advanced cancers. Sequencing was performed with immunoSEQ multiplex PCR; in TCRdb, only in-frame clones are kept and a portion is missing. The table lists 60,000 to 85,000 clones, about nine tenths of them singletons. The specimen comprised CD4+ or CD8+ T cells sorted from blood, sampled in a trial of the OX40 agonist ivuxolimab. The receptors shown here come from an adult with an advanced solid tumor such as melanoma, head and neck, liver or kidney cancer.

CDR3 region: CASSPQTAGEAFF. The DNA of the CDR3 is TGTGCCAGCAGCCCACAGACTGCAGGAGAAGCTTTCTTT. The genes are TRBV7-9 and TRBJ1-1; D is ambiguous. V gave up 5 bases and J gave up 8 bases, with 15 bases separating them. The CDR3 is 13 amino acids. The germline CDR1 and CDR2 sequences are SEHNR and FQNEAQ (reference sequence).

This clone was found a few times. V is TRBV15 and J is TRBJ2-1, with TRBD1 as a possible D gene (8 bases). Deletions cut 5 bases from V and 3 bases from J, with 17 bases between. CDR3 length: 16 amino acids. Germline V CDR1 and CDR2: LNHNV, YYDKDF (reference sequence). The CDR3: CATSDNNRGGYNEQFF. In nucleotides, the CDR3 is TGTGCCACCAGCGATAACAACAGGGGGGGCTACAATGAGCAGTTCTTC.